This entry concerns a single T cell receptor beta chain. This clone was picked up a small number of times. Its recognized antigen is unknown. Base qualities were left out, and no much larger clone turns up one base away. The CDR3 spans 15 residues, from the cysteine through the phenylalanine. CDR3 DNA only is kept here, 45 bases in frame from base 1. CDR1 and CDR2 (LGHNA, YSLEER) derive from the germline V gene. Cut back by 0 bases and 6 bases, the V and J ends lie 11 bases apart. These data belong to a study of cytomegalovirus exposure and HLA in healthy donors listed by TCRdb under 2017. About the study as a whole: According to an earlier analysis of 587 of the donors, 150 million to 200 million T cells yielded roughly 110 million unique TCR beta sequences and approximately 280 Gb of sequence data. Roughly 290 gigabases of sequencing data and 70 million to 95 million unique TCR sequences made up an early release that covered fewer than 650 HLA-typed donors. Of the approximately 400 genotyped donors, less than 90% were placed in the genetic ancestry cluster associated with self-reported Caucasian donors. The aim of the study was to test whether cataloging public T cell receptors could identify signatures of past pathogen exposure. The study used immunosequencing to profile the T cell repertoires of hundreds of subjects and linked those repertoires to cytomegalovirus serostatus. Besides the first cohort of roughly 660 subjects, a separate validation cohort made up of some 110 different subjects was used. To predict cytomegalovirus infection status, the study combined high-throughput TCR immunosequencing, statistical association of individual TCRs with disease status, and machine learning. To study patterns of TCR occurrence, a later analysis re-analyzed previously published TCR beta repertoires from 550 to 800 donors and added high-resolution HLA genotyping. Rather than using new phenotypic data, the later analysis identified candidate immune exposures from TCR beta sequences and from how often those sequences occurred across donors. To decide whether each TCR beta V gene segment behaved as functional or pseudogenic, an earlier analysis of some 600 of the donors relied on high-throughput TCR beta sequencing. Donor age, sex, ethnicity and CMV serostatus were collected together with the repertoire data. A later genetic analysis took genome-wide SNP genotypes for about 65% of the 666 donors and used that subset as a discovery cohort. Every repertoire in the discovery cohort had been generated on one and the same sequencing platform. HLA typing included class I and class II loci at four-digit resolution. Typing coverage varied by locus: roughly 629-640 donors for A, B, C, DRB1 and DQB1; roughly 520 for DQA1; some 610 for DPA1; about 450 for DPB1. Because of strong linkage in the cohort, roughly five DR-DQ haplotypes were treated as single units for association and clustering. Among some 400 genotyped donors of the cohort, an average of approximately 240,000 unique TCR beta nucleotide sequences was sequenced per donor, of which roughly 17% were non-productive.

General study outcomes and caveats: While some public TCRs were present in many individuals, most TCR sequences turned up only very rarely across donors. In a later analysis, several top co-occurrence clusters were reported to appear linked to parvovirus B19, influenza, CMV and Epstein-Barr virus. Strong co-occurrence of HLA alleles, especially DR and DQ, made assigning TCR associations to individual alleles difficult. For the cohort, immune exposure information was limited to CMV serostatus. According to a later analysis, most CMV-associated TCR beta chains appeared to be HLA-restricted, and the HLA associations seemed to be driven largely by CMV exposure. A further reported finding was that TCR beta sequences accurately predicted the HLA-A and HLA-B alleles for most subjects in the first cohort. This cohort had only TCR beta chains sequenced, and the lack of alpha or paired-chain data limited which features could be detected. Some IMGT-functional V segments, including TRBV6-2 and TRBV6-3, could not be distinguished by the 87-base-pair reads and were therefore excluded. In a later genetic analysis, a missense DCLRE1C variant was associated with V-gene and J-gene trimming of TCR beta chains, and the association was replicated in an independent cohort. In a later analysis, 16,951 TCR beta sequences were associated with specific HLA alleles at a false discovery rate of 0.05. A later genetic analysis reported fewer N-insertions in productive TCRs among donors in an Asian-associated ancestry cluster than the roughly 720-donor mean. The sequencing pipeline was judged likely to have produced a cluster of highly shared sequence variants as a technical artifact. The authors suggested that the approach could potentially be extended to other disease states and immunological phenotypes. Cytomegalovirus status was reported to be diagnosed by the classifier with high specificity and sensitivity in both the original and validation cohorts. Compared with equally common non-associated chains, HLA-associated TCR beta chains in a later analysis were more clonally expanded and had lower generation probabilities. In a later analysis, the rate of TCR association differed among HLA loci, with DRB1 alleles having the most associated TCRs and HLA-C alleles having the fewest. Roughly uniform sequencing depth across donors was assumed in presence/absence analyses, although this assumption may not hold. In an earlier analysis of more than 450 of the donors, most TCR beta V segments were observed in productive rearrangements about 87% or about 30% of the time, broadly matching IMGT annotations. A total of 150 to 200 TCR beta chains were listed by the study as associated with cytomegalovirus. Because counts were too low, fewer than 20 rarely observed V segments, including chromosome 9 orphons, were excluded from the earlier analysis of roughly 580 of the donors. Correlated functional status among segregating V segments might be attributable to linkage disequilibrium, but an unknown experimental factor could not be ruled out. Three of the identified cytomegalovirus-associated TCR beta chains were confirmed in vitro to be specific for cytomegalovirus antigens. Because some donors lacked HLA typing at each locus, the association tests relied only on the typed subset.

The cohort was made up of 666 healthy bone marrow donors. Cohort members were all nominally healthy when sampled, although unrecorded immune exposures were likely present. The donor tested CMV seronegative, placing the donor among the approximately 360 seronegative members of the cohort. A peripheral blood sample was provided by each donor, and peripheral blood mononuclear cells were used for TCR beta sequencing. The Qiagen DNeasy Blood Extraction Kit was used to extract genomic DNA from the blood cell samples. The library was produced with the immunoSEQ multiplex PCR assay. A mixture of 60 forward primers for TCR Vbeta segments and 13 reverse primers for TCR Jbeta segments was used in the multiplex PCR. The CDR3 region of rearranged TCR beta genes was amplified from genomic DNA with a multiplex PCR assay. The amplified TCR beta libraries were sequenced on the Illumina HiSeq System as 87-base-pair reads. In the authors' own workflow: Across the 500 to 850 repertoires, a later analysis counted tens of millions of unique TCR beta chains, around 10 million of which were shared by at least two donors. Raw reads were error-corrected and collapsed into unique sequences with a nearest-neighbor algorithm that merged closely related sequences to remove PCR and sequencing errors. V, D and J gene segments were assigned by aligning CDR3 sequences to IMGT reference sequences. For a sequence to be retained, a match of at least six nucleotides to both a V gene segment and a J gene segment was required. A rearrangement was called productive if the CDR3 had no stop codons and remained in frame with V and J, and every other rearrangement was called non-productive. CDR3 was defined according to IMGT convention as the region running from the second conserved V-encoded cysteine to the conserved J-encoded phenylalanine. Sequences without an unambiguous match to a single V gene segment were excluded from the earlier analysis of approximately 600 of the donors. An earlier analysis of under 750 of the donors called V segments functional above 56.7% productive rearrangements and segregating when the between-donor standard deviation exceeded 5%. A statistical classification framework was built to diagnose cytomegalovirus status from the catalog of TCR beta chain sequences. A later analysis assigned V and J genes by comparing TCR nucleotide sequences with IMGT/GENE-DB human TR gene sequences. The TCRdist pipeline was used in a later analysis to assign CDR3 sequences and most-parsimonious VDJ recombination scenarios. In a later analysis, each TCR beta chain was defined by its CDR3 amino acid sequence together with its V-gene family, and reads without a unique V-gene family were excluded. A later analysis removed roughly 590 highly shared, low-generation-probability nucleotide sequences to deal with suspected cross-contamination and a sequencing artifact. A later analysis calculated a clonal expansion index for each public chain from normalized within-repertoire ranks of inferred template counts. Generation probabilities in a later analysis came from a VDJ recombination model fitted to out-of-frame rearrangements, and those results were checked against IGoR. In a later analysis, hypergeometric tests were used to score TCR-TCR, TCR-HLA and TCR-CMV co-occurrence, with a repertoire-size bias correction applied to TCR pairs. In a later analysis, false discovery rates were estimated by permuting HLA or CMV assignments 20 times. In a later analysis, co-occurring TCRs were grouped using DBSCAN, and TCRdist sequence similarity was added for clustering within HLA-allele-positive subsets. Repertoires with fewer than 30,000 or more than 120,000 public chains, plus five repertoires with anomalous nucleotide sharing, were excluded from co-occurrence clustering. In TCRdb, the immuneACCESS table is reduced to in-frame sequences with V and J assigned. These tables do not hold every clone; where another copy was compared, an unresolved V gene accounts for under half, and the others remain unexplained. The V and J calls and the clone size are those of that table, but D and trimming were determined from the DNA. The sample table contains under 200,000 clones; only one count was recorded for roughly 68% of them. In total, the top ten clones hold around 1.9% of the sample.

The TCR was taken from a woman under 40 in good health and CMV-seronegative. The material sequenced was PBMCs. The chain uses TRBV4-3 and TRBJ2-2, with the identity of the D gene unclear. The DNA is TGCGCCAGCAGCCAAGATCTCTCCAGTCCCGGGGAGCTGTTTTTT. Its translation reads: CASSQDLSSPGELFF.